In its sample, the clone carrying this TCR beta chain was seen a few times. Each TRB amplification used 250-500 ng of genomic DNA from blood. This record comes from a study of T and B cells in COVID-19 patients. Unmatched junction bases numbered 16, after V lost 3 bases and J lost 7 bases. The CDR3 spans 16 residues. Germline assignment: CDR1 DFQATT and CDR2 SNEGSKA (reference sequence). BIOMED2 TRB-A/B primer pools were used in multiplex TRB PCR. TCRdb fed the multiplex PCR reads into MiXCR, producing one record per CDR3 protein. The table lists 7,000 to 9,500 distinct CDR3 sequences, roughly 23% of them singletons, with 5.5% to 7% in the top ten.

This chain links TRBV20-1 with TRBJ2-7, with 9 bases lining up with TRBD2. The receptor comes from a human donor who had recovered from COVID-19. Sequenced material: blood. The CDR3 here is CSARAAQGLASSEQYF. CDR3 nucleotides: TGCAGTGCTAGGGCAGCCCAAGGACTAGCGTCGAGTGAGCAGTACTTC.